This is a list of T cell receptor beta chains from one sample in a study of siplizumab effects on memory and regulatory T cells. Profiling relied on immunoSEQ multiplex PCR, and the TCRdb table lists in-frame clones only, not all of them. Of about 120,000 clones in the sample, just over 90% were seen once. The material sequenced was non-Treg CD4+ T cells sorted from blood. The receptors derive from a human donor in good health. CDR3s include the opening cysteine and the closing phenylalanine or tryptophan. A D gene is named only where the DNA matches it firmly. Rows give clone size only sometimes, using once, few, many, or a class for an expanded clone.

clone size,J gene,D gene,V gene,CDR3 DNA,CDR3 protein
.,TRBJ2-3,TRBD1,TRBV27,TGTGCCAGCAGTTTCGGGGGACAGGGATCAGGTACGCAGTATTTT,CASSFGGQGSGTQYF
.,TRBJ2-7,TRBD2,TRBV4-2,TGTGCCAGCAGCTCGGGGGGGGCATACGAGCAGTACTTC,CASSSGGAYEQYF
.,TRBJ2-5,.,TRBV11-2,TGTGCCAGCAGCTGGGGGAGGCGGGAGACCCAGTACTTC,CASSWGRRETQYF
.,TRBJ2-6,TRBD2,TRBV27,TGTGCCAGCAGGGCGGGGGAAGCTGGGGCCAACGTCCTGACTTTC,CASRAGEAGANVLTF
.,TRBJ1-2,.,TRBV7-2,TGTGCCAGCAGCCGGACATATGGCTACACCTTC,CASSRTYGYTF
.,TRBJ1-2,.,TRBV6-6,TGTGCCAGCAGTTATGCCGGCGGGGGGGGCTACACCTTC,CASSYAGGGGYTF
.,TRBJ1-6,.,TRBV6-5,TGTGCCAGCAGTTACGTCAGAGATTCACCCCTCCACTTT,CASSYVRDSPLHF
.,TRBJ1-2,TRBD1,TRBV6-4,TGTGCCTACTGGGGACAGGAGTCCTATGGCTACACCTTC,CAYWGQESYGYTF
.,TRBJ2-2,.,TRBV28,TGTGCCAGCACTCTTTCAAGGGGTTGGGGGACCGGGGAGCTGTTTTTT,CASTLSRGWGTGELFF
.,TRBJ2-7,.,TRBV5-1,TGCGCCAGCAGCGTGGACGGGTTACCGATGGAGCAGTACTTC,CASSVDGLPMEQYF
.,TRBJ1-3,.,TRBV11-3,TGTGCCAGCAGCTTAGATCTCCGTTTCTCTGGAAACACCATATATTTT,CASSLDLRFSGNTIYF
.,TRBJ1-2,TRBD1,TRBV18,TGTGCCAGCTCACCCACCCGTCTTAGGACAGGGGGCTTATTTGGCTACACCTTC,CASSPTRLRTGGLFGYTF
.,TRBJ2-7,.,TRBV27,TGTGCCAGCAGTTTAGGCCAGGCGCCTTCCTACGAGCAGTACTTC,CASSLGQAPSYEQYF
.,TRBJ2-7,TRBD2,TRBV7-2,TGTGCCAGCAGGTATTCGGGACTAGCGGGGAGATACAGCTCCTACGAGCAGTACTTC,CASRYSGLAGRYSSYEQYF
.,TRBJ1-1,.,TRBV5-4,TGTGCCAGCAACCCCCCTGGGAGGTACACTGAAGCTTTCTTT,CASNPPGRYTEAFF
.,TRBJ2-5,TRBD2,TRBV7-2,TGTGCCAGCAGCTTGGGTCACGGGGGGATGTCAGAGACCCAGTACTTC,CASSLGHGGMSETQYF
.,TRBJ2-7,.,TRBV6-1,TGTGCCAGCCTCAGGGGAAGCTCCTACGAGCAGTACTTC,CASLRGSSYEQYF
.,TRBJ1-2,.,TRBV19,TGTGCCAGTAGTCCCGCCGGGATCATCTATGGCTACACCTTC,CASSPAGIIYGYTF
once,TRBJ2-7,TRBD1,TRBV7-6,TGTGCCAGCAGCTTTGGACAGGGGGATAAGCAGTACTTC,CASSFGQGDKQYF
.,TRBJ1-1,TRBD1,TRBV4-1,TGCGCCAGCAGCCGGGACCGGGACAGGACTGAAGCTTTCTTT,CASSRDRDRTEAFF
.,TRBJ2-2,.,TRBV6-5,TGTGCCAGCAGTTATAAGGAGGGCATCCAGACCGGGGAGCTGTTTTTT,CASSYKEGIQTGELFF
.,TRBJ1-2,.,TRBV9,TGTGCCAGCAGCGTAGCCAGGGCCGTTACCCCGAATGGCTACACCTTC,CASSVARAVTPNGYTF
.,TRBJ2-5,TRBD2,TRBV18,TGTGCCAGCTCACCACGGGGGGGCCAAGAGACCCAGTACTTC,CASSPRGGQETQYF
.,TRBJ1-5,TRBD1,TRBV18,TGTGCCAGCTCACCAGGGACAGGGAAAAATCAGCCCCAGCATTTT,CASSPGTGKNQPQHF
.,TRBJ1-5,.,TRBV6-5,TGTGCCAGCACCGTAATATTGGGTCAGCCCCAGCATTTT,CASTVILGQPQHF
.,TRBJ1-5,TRBD1,TRBV27,TGTGCCAGCAGTACCATTCGACGGACAGGGAGTAATCAGCCCCAGCATTTT,CASSTIRRTGSNQPQHF